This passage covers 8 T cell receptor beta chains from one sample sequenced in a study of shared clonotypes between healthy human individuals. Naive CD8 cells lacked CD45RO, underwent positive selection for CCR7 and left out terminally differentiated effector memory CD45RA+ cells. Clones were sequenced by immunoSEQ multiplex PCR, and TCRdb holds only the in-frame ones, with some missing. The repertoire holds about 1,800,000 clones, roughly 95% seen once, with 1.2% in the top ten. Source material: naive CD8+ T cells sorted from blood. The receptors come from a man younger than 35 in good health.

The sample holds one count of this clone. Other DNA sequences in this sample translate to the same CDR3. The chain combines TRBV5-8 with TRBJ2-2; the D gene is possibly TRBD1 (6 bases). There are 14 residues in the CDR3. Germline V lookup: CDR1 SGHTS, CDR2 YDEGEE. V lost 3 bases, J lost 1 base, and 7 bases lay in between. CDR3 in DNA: TGTGCCAGCAGCTGGGGGCTGAACACCGGGGAGCTGTTTTTT. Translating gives CASSWGLNTGELFF.

The CDR3 nucleotides read TGCGCCAGCAGCCCGGGACAGGGGTATTCACCCCTCCACTTT. This sequence encodes CASSPGQGYSPLHF. The chain employs TRBV10-2 and TRBJ1-6; 10 bases match TRBD1. The V gene's germline CDR1 is WSHSY and CDR2 SAAADI. V shed 6 bases, J shed 8 bases, and the junction held 4 bases outside the gene matches. CDR3 length: 14 amino acids.

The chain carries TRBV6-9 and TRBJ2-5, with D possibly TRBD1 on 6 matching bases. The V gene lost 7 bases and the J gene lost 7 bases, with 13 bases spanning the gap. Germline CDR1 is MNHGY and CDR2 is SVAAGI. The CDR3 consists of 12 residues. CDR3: CASTQGTRTQYF. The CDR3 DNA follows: TGTGCCAGCACTCAGGGGACGAGGACCCAGTACTTC.

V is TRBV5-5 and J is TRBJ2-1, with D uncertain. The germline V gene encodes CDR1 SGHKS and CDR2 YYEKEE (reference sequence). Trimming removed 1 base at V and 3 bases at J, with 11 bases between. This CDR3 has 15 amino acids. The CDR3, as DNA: TGTGCCAGCAGCTTGCGCGACGCCGACTACAATGAGCAGTTCTTC. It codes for CASSLRDADYNEQFF.

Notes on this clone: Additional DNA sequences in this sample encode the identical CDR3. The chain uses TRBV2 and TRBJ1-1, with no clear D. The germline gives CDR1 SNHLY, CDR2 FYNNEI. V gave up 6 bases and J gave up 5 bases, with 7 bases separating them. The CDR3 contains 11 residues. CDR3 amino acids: CASREGTEAFF. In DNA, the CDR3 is TGTGCCAGCAGGGAGGGAACTGAAGCTTTCTTT.

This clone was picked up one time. For the CDR3, the DNA is TGCGCCAGCAGCGCGATCTCTAGCGGCCTATCCTACGAGCAGTACTTC. This translates into CASSAISSGLSYEQYF. This chain joins TRBV5-1 and TRBJ2-7, with 7 bases identical to TRBD2. The CDR3 contains 16 residues. The V gene end was trimmed by 4 bases and the J gene end by 1 base; junction bases not matched to a gene: 11. Germline V CDR1 and CDR2: SGHRS, YFSETQ.

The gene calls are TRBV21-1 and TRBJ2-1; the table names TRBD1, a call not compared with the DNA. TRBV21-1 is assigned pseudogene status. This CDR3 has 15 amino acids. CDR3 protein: CASSKIRGRVNEQFF. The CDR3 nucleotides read TGTGCCAGCAGCAAAATAAGGGGGCGCGTCAATGAGCAGTTCTTC.

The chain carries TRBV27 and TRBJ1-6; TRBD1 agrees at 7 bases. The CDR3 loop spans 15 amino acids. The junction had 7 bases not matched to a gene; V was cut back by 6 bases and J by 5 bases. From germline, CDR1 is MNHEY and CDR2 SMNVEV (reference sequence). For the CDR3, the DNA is TGTGCCAGCAGCTTAGGCACAGGGGATAATTCACCCCTCCACTTT. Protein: CASSLGTGDNSPLHF.